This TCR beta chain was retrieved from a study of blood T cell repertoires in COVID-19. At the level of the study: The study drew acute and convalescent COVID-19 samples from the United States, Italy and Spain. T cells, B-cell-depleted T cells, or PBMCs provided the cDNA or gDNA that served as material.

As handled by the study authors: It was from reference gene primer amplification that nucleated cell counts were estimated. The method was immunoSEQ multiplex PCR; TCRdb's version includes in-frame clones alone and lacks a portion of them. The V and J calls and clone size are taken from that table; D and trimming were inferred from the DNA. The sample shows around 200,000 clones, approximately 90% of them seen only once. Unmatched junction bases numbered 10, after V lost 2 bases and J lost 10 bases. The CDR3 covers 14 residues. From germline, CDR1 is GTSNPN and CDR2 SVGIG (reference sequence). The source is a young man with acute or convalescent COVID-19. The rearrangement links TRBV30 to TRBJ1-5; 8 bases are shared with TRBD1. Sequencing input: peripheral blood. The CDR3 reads CAWSTIRTGKPQHF. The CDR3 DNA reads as TGTGCCTGGAGTACAATACGGACAGGGAAACCCCAGCATTTT.